This T cell receptor (beta chain) emerged from a study of beta chain features in type 1 diabetes. Study information: Cell yields, age and gender were similar between patients and healthy donors.

Unmatched junction bases numbered 3, after V lost 5 bases and J lost 0 bases. CDR1 and CDR2 (germline): MNHEY, SVGAGI. The CDR3 has 14 residues. Sorting with CD45RO/CCR7/CD25/CD127/CD95/CD27 yielded naive, central memory, regulatory and stem-like memory CD4+ cells. Reverse transcribing all isolated RNA meant expressed TCRB transcripts were sequenced. Only in-frame clones appear in the TCRdb table, and some are missing; sequencing was by immunoSEQ multiplex PCR. The table lists 640,000 or so clones, over 13% of them singletons. Study conclusions and caveats: There were fewer insertions and more deletions at the VDJ junctions of type 1 diabetes patients. Shorter TCRB CDR3s, moderately but significantly so, marked every one of the four CD4+ subsets in Type 1 diabetes patients.

Details on this clone: The antigen is not known.

The sample comprised naive CD4+ T cells from blood. This TCR derives from a man between 18 and 35 years old with type 1 diabetes. The chain joins TRBV6-5 to TRBJ1-2; the match to TRBD1 covers 7 bases. This CDR3 is CASSRTGPNYGYTF. The CDR3 nucleotides read TGTGCCAGCAGTAGGACAGGACCTAACTATGGCTACACCTTC.